This entry describes one T cell receptor beta chain. Its antigen is undetermined. These data originate in a study of graft-versus-host responses after intestinal transplantation. Study-level background: Every recipient had anti-thymocyte globulin induction and three to four years of tacrolimus plus steroids.

Generated by immunoSEQ multiplex PCR, the TCRdb table keeps only in-frame clones and is missing some. The data contain about 86,000 clones, 90% to 95% of them singletons. The V end was cut by 4 bases, the J end by 2 bases, with 8 bases between. The CDR3 contains 13 residues. The germline V gene encodes CDR1 MGHRA and CDR2 YSYEKL. The chain joins TRBV4-1 to TRBJ1-2, with D perhaps matching TRBD1 (6 bases). Specimen: unstimulated CD8+ T cells sorted from spleen or lymph node cells, collected before intestinal transplant. This clonotype was sampled from a human donor who received an intestinal transplant. The CDR3 DNA reads TGCGCCAGCAGCCCAGGGGAAAACTATGGCTACACCTTC. Amino acid sequence: CASSPGENYGYTF.